This passage covers 10 T cell receptor beta chains from one sample sequenced in a study of technical replicates of blood from a few donors. Generated by immunoSEQ multiplex PCR, the TCRdb table keeps only in-frame clones and is missing some. The table has more than 65,000 clones, about 92% seen once. The sequenced sample was T cells isolated from PBMCs. Receptor source: a human donor in good health.

The chain is built from TRBV5-6 and TRBJ1-1; D is ambiguous. The CDR3 loop spans 15 amino acids. V lost 3 bases, J lost 3 bases, and 15 bases lay in between. Germline CDR1 reads SGHDT; CDR2 reads YYEEEE. The CDR3 loop is CASSSGGGDYTEAFF. The CDR3 DNA is TGTGCCAGCAGCTCGGGAGGAGGCGACTACACTGAAGCTTTCTTT. The variable domain in full, with the rest retrieved from reference TRBV5-6 and TRBJ1-1, is DAGVTQSPTHLIKTRGQQVTLRCSPKSGHDTVSWYQQALGQGPQFIFQYYEEEERQRGNFPDRFSGHQFPNYSSELNVNALLLGDSALYLCASSSGGGDYTEAFFGQGTRLTVV.

This sequence joins TRBV4-3 and TRBJ2-3, with 8 bases fitting TRBD2. From germline, CDR1 is LGHNA and CDR2 YSLEER. This CDR3 has 19 amino acids. The V gene end was trimmed by 0 bases and the J gene end by 4 bases; junction bases not matched to a gene: 15. The DNA for the CDR3 is TGCGCCAGCAGCCAAGAAGACAAGGGGGACCAGCGGGAGCCAGATACGCAGTATTTT. Its translation is CASSQEDKGDQREPDTQYF.

V gene TRBV28 combines with J gene TRBJ2-3, with D possibly being TRBD1 (5 bases). The CDR3 length is 14 residues. Germline V lookup: CDR1 MDHEN, CDR2 SYDVKM. V was shortened by 7 bases and J by 2 bases, with 13 bases between the two germline ends. The CDR3 nucleotides read TGTGCCAGCACCCTACAGGTTGCCACAGATACGCAGTATTTT. It specifies CASTLQVATDTQYF.

The chain employs TRBV11-1 and TRBJ2-2; no firm D call. CDR3 length equals 12 residues. Per the germline V gene, CDR1 is SGHAT and CDR2 is FQDESV (reference sequence). V was trimmed by 8 bases and J by 4 bases, leaving 8 bases between them. This chain's CDR3 is CASESGTGELFF. The CDR3 DNA follows: TGTGCCAGCGAGTCGGGCACCGGGGAGCTGTTTTTT.

The chain couples TRBV27 to TRBJ2-7, with D perhaps matching TRBD2 (5 bases). This CDR3 is built from 13 residues. V was pared by 5 bases and J by 3 bases, with 11 bases between. Per germline, CDR1 MNHEY and CDR2 SMNVEV (reference sequence). The CDR3 coding sequence is TGTGCCAGCAGTCTCGGGGTGTACTACGAGCAGTACTTC. Its translation is CASSLGVYYEQYF.

The chain combines TRBV7-9 with TRBJ1-4; 9 bases line up with TRBD1. The CDR3 totals 14 residues. Germline loops: CDR1 SEHNR, CDR2 FQNEAQ (reference sequence). V shed 4 bases, J shed 5 bases, and the junction held 2 bases outside the gene matches. CDR3 protein: CASSSGQGNEKLFF. CDR3 DNA sequence: TGTGCCAGCAGCTCTGGACAGGGGAATGAAAAACTGTTTTTT.

This clone appeared a single time. The chain uses TRBV4-3 and TRBJ2-3; D gene ambiguous. The germline V gene has CDR1 LGHNA and CDR2 YSLEER. Trimming pared 0 bases from V and 1 base from J, leaving 11 bases between. The CDR3 extends over 16 amino acids. The CDR3 region has the DNA TGCGCCAGCAGCCAAGAAGAGGCAGCTGGCACAGATACGCAGTATTTT. Amino acid sequence: CASSQEEAAGTDTQYF.

The chain is built from TRBV9 and TRBJ2-7; D ambiguous. This CDR3 is built from 13 residues. Between the trimmed V and J ends, which lost 0 bases and 1 base, there was a span of 5 bases. Germline loops: CDR1 SGDLS, CDR2 YYNGEE. CDR3 coding DNA: TGTGCCAGCAGCGTAGGTCAATCCTACGAGCAGTACTTC. Translating gives CASSVGQSYEQYF.

The V call is TRBV6-5, the J call TRBJ1-2; D remains ambiguous. The CDR3 runs to 16 residues. CDR1 is MNHEY, CDR2 SVGAGI, per germline. Trimming stripped 0 bases from V and 1 base from J, with 12 bases between. In DNA form, the CDR3 reads TGTGCCAGCAGTTACTCGTCGGGGTCTTTTAACTATGGCTACACCTTC. Translation: CASSYSSGSFNYGYTF.

CDR3 sequence: CASSQKRTSSYNEQFF. The CDR3 bases are TGTGCCAGCAGCCAAAAGCGGACCAGCTCCTACAATGAGCAGTTCTTC. The chain carries TRBV14 and TRBJ2-1; D may be TRBD2 (5 bases). This CDR3 has 16 residues. CDR1 SGHDN and CDR2 FVKESK come from the germline V gene. Trimming cost V 2 bases and J 0 bases, with 11 bases left between them.